This TCR beta chain was found in a study of cytomegalovirus exposure and HLA in healthy donors. Study-level background: Out of about 179 million T cells, an earlier analysis found roughly 110 million unique TCR beta sequences in total.

Everyone who donated was a healthy bone marrow donor. This clone was observed a few times. Its matching antigen is unknown. PCR employed 60 Vbeta and 13 Jbeta primers. Assay used: immunoSEQ multiplex PCR; TCRdb lists only in-frame clones, some missing. The sample includes approximately 96,000 clones, less than 85% of them seen just once. Study-level results: There were some public TCRs occurring in many donors, but most TCR sequences were rare. A later analysis linked a missense variant in DCLRE1C to the trimming of TCR beta V and J genes.

The CDR3 is made up of 15 amino acids. Trimming cost V 0 bases and J 2 bases, with 11 bases left between them. Per germline, CDR1 LGHNA and CDR2 YNFKEQ. This TCR was sampled from a male donor in good health and CMV-seronegative. The sequenced sample was PBMCs. The V gene is TRBV4-2, the J gene TRBJ2-7; D unresolved. The CDR3 coding sequence is TGTGCCAGCAGCCAAGAAGGTAGAGGAACCTACGAGCAGTACTTC. Translated, it gives CASSQEGRGTYEQYF.